This T cell receptor beta chain was captured by sequencing in a study of blood T cell repertoires in COVID-19 (TCRdb year 2020). Context from the whole study: Samples covering the acute and convalescent phases of COVID-19 were provided by collaborators in the United States, Italy and Spain. The prospective study material was composed of cDNA or gDNA derived from T cells, B-cell-depleted T cells, or PBMCs. Deeply sampled blood TCRbeta repertoires from subjects exposed to, actively infected with, or recovered from COVID-19 were included in the dataset. The repertoires were made available in a free public database intended to serve as a resource for research on the immune response to SARS-CoV-2. Samples came from the ongoing ImmuneRACE study (first 160 participants) plus 1,254 subjects from 6 global collaborators. Sample metadata almost always included a de-identified subject ID, COVID-19 status, age in years and sex. Where available, HLA class I and class II types were obtained from metadata supplied by the sample provider rather than from assay-based typing. Here is what the overall study found, with its caveats: How much clinical and demographic metadata was included differed by source and by participant, and the metadata was provided uncurated.

The immunoSEQ Assay, a bias-controlled multiplex PCR, was used to amplify TCRbeta CDR3 regions from genomic DNA. The published analysis was carried out like this. Within the assay, amplification of reference gene primers was used to estimate how many nucleated cells each sample contained. Sequence reads were collapsed and filtered to measure the absolute abundance of every unique TCRbeta CDR3 rearrangement. Productive Simpson clonality was computed per sample as the square root of Simpson's diversity index over productive rearrangements. TCRdb mirrors the immuneACCESS table, restricted to in-frame sequences. Some clones are absent from its copies; in checked studies, under half trace to an unresolved V gene, and the reason for the others is unknown. From that table come the V and J calls and clone size; the DNA was used to work out D and trimming. The sample table shows some 200,000 clones, and roughly 87% are seen once. The ten largest account for around 12% of the sample.

Samples from volunteer blood donors who had recovered from COVID-19 were contributed by a second Seattle source. The collaborating institutions used their own protocols to collect whole blood in K2EDTA tubes. For TCRbeta analysis, collaborators shipped samples in one of three forms: frozen whole blood, isolated PBMCs, or DNA extracted from either of those sample types. This clone showed up just once. Its antigen is unknown. Per-base quality was not reported, and no clone a single base away is much larger than it. Trimming removed 1 base from V and 7 bases from J, leaving 11 bases between the germline ends. According to the germline V gene, CDR1 reads SGHDN and CDR2 reads FVKESK. From the cysteine through the phenylalanine, the CDR3 covers 15 amino acids. Just CDR3 DNA is preserved here, 45 bases in frame from base 1.

Material: peripheral blood. The rearrangement combines TRBV14 with TRBJ1-6; D gene: possibly TRBD1, on 5 matching bases. This TCR was sampled from a woman under 30 who had recovered from COVID-19. The bases read TGTGCCAGCAGCCAAGGTCTAGGGGCAAATTCACCCCTCCACTTT. It is translated as CASSQGLGANSPLHF.